This T cell receptor beta chain comes out of a study of glioma-infiltrating T cells. About the research overall: Dexamethasone exposure before glioma surgery was limited to six or fewer days.

The CDR3 runs 17 residues. Germline V gene data show CDR1 as SGHVS and CDR2 as FQNEAQ. Trimming cost V 5 bases and J 6 bases; bases outside gene matches: 13. On this clonotype: Antigen unknown.

The iRepertoire nested amplicon-rescue multiplex PCR amplified TCR alpha and beta CDR3s from RNA. TCRdb re-called the multiplex PCR reads through MiXCR, storing one row per CDR3 protein. There are 300,000 to 450,000 distinct CDR3 sequences in the sample; roughly 41% occur only once, and 12% lies in the top ten. Notes on the study in general: Tissue-blood divergence was below expectation in non-neoplastic patients, above in gliomas.

Sequenced material: glioma tissue, nonneoplastic brain tissue, or PBMCs (not recorded which). The rearrangement uses TRBV7-8 and TRBJ1-4; TRBD1 matches 9 bases. This receptor was identified in a human donor with low-grade glioma or glioblastoma, undergoing nonglioma brain surgery, or in good health (not recorded which). DNA of the CDR3: TGTGCCAGCAGCATTCGGCCGGGACAGGGACGGGATGAAAAACTGTTTTTT. Amino acids: CASSIRPGQGRDEKLFF.